This TCR beta chain is drawn from a study of cytomegalovirus exposure and HLA in healthy donors. The PCR contained 60 Vbeta and 13 Jbeta primers. Profiled with immunoSEQ multiplex PCR; TCRdb holds only in-frame clones, not every one. The repertoire holds 200,000 to 250,000 clones, 70% to 90% seen once, with 1% to 1.5% in the top ten. J gave up 2 bases and V 4 bases, and 6 bases lay outside the gene matches. This CDR3 spans 15 amino acids. Germline values: CDR1 LNHNV, CDR2 YYDKDF (reference sequence). The receptor was derived from a human donor in good health. The V gene is TRBV15, the J gene TRBJ2-7; 9 positions match TRBD2. Sample: PBMCs. The CDR3 coding sequence is TGTGCCACCAGCATGCCCCGGACTAGCGCCTACGAGCAGTACTTC. Translation: CATSMPRTSAYEQYF.